This T cell receptor beta chain was sequenced during a study of cytomegalovirus exposure and HLA in healthy donors (dated by TCRdb to 2016 to 2017). Background for the entire study: According to a later analysis, one platform produced both the 110 or so validation repertoires and the 730 or so repertoires of the first cohort. To predict cytomegalovirus infection status, the study combined high-throughput TCR immunosequencing, statistical association of individual TCRs with disease status, and machine learning. The study was designed to test whether signatures of past pathogen exposure could be identified by cataloging public T cell receptors. Along with the roughly 700-subject first cohort, a separate validation cohort of over a hundred different subjects was used. Paper-wide results and their limitations: While some public TCRs were present in many individuals, most TCR sequences turned up only very rarely across donors. A later analysis found that TCRs clustered in the first cohort also tended to co-occur in the roughly 120 validation repertoires, with 90% to 95% of cluster scores above 0. A total of 150 to 200 TCR beta chains were listed by the study as associated with cytomegalovirus. The classifier was reported to diagnose cytomegalovirus status with high specificity and sensitivity in both the original cohort and the validation cohort. A later analysis lacked HLA typing for the validation cohort, so it scored co-occurrence in that cohort across all 120 or so repertoires. According to the authors, the approach could potentially be generalized to other disease states and immunological phenotypes. A few of the identified cytomegalovirus-associated TCR beta chains were confirmed in vitro to be specific for cytomegalovirus antigens.

Separate from the roughly 630-subject first cohort, the validation cohort of 90 to 150 subjects was the group to which the donors belonged. Library method: the immunoSEQ multiplex PCR assay. The published analysis was carried out like this. To diagnose cytomegalovirus status from the catalog of TCR beta chain sequences, a statistical classification framework was built. TCRdb stores this immuneACCESS table with in-frame sequences only. Part of the clones is absent; in the studies checked, under half of the shortfall reflects unresolved V genes, and no reason is known for the rest. The V and J calls and clone size were taken over from that table, and D and trimming were inferred from the DNA. This sample holds approximately 150,000 clones; about 82% were observed only once. In total, the top ten clones hold around 2.4% of the sample. From the cysteine through the phenylalanine, the CDR3 covers 14 amino acids. The kept DNA is CDR3 alone, 42 bases in frame from the first base. According to the germline V gene, CDR1 reads SQVTM and CDR2 reads ANQGSEA. Trimming removed 7 bases from V and 4 bases from J, leaving 19 bases between the germline ends.

Turning to this clone: Its antigen specificity is not known. No base-level quality is on record; no much larger clone is a single base apart.

Rearrangement joined TRBV29-1 to TRBJ2-5; TRBD2 is a weak D gene call, 6 bases matching. Sequenced sample: PBMCs. The clonotype originates from a man aged 25 to 45 in good health and CMV-seropositive. This receptor carries the CDR3 CSAPSGGSGETQYF. The DNA sequence is as follows: TGCAGCGCCCCTTCCGGGGGTTCGGGAGAGACCCAGTACTTC.